This TCR beta chain stems from a study of shared clonotypes between healthy human individuals. Study at large: Samples came from a couple of female and three male donors aged 18 to 49. Points from the study as a whole: Memory subsets generally showed smaller estimated richness than naive subsets did.

As defined, naive CD8 cells were CD45RO-negative and positively selected for CCR7, with terminally differentiated effector memory CD45RA+ cells excluded. Study donors comprised healthy, HIV-negative adults devoid of recent acute infection or vaccination. The CDR3 runs 13 residues. Germline V gives CDR1 SGHRS, CDR2 YFSETQ. Trimming removed 4 bases from V and 1 base from J, with 5 bases in between. This clone was observed a single time. Its antigen is currently unknown. Here immunoSEQ multiplex PCR was the method, and the copy in TCRdb shows in-frame clones only, minus some. The repertoire holds millions of clones, with roughly 91% as singletons.

Source material: naive CD8+ T cells from PBMCs. The chain recombines TRBV5-1 with TRBJ1-4; D remains unclear. This receptor was obtained from a man aged 18 to 35 in good health. Some clones in this sample may be carry-over from other donors' samples. CDR3 bases: TGCGCCAGCAGCATCCGAACTAATGAAAAACTGTTTTTT. It codes for CASSIRTNEKLFF.